This T cell receptor beta chain stems from a study of T cell repertoires in cytomegalovirus infection. Overall study context: Well-studied HLA-B-restricted epitopes and recently identified HLA-C-restricted epitopes of CMV were both used in the study. Signatures in public TCR beta sequences pointed to both CMV infection and matching HLA type.

TCRdb re-analysed the reads in MiXCR, keeping a single row per CDR3 protein. The sample consists of 830,000 or so distinct CDR3 sequences, approximately 30% of them appearing once. Study outcomes and limitations: The study found HLA-C-restricted CMV-specific TCR beta clonotypes dominating the ex vivo response. Frequencies of public TCR beta families were cumulated, and this identified carriers of CMV plus the relevant HLA.

Points on this clonotype: What it binds is unknown. The junction and the germline gene differ at one end; a read error may be behind it.

CDR3 length: 14 amino acids. The starting material was cultured CD8+ T cells from PBMCs, obtained from culture after CMV antigen stimulation. This chain uses TRBV12-3 or TRBV12-4 with TRBJ1-5, with 7 bases matching TRBD1. The source is a human donor in good health (CMV status not recorded). Some clones in this sample may be carry-over from other donors' samples. CDR3 in amino acids: CANSRDSSNQPQHF. Written as DNA, the CDR3 is TGTGCCAACAGTCGGGACAGTAGCAATCAGCCCCAGCATTTT.